This passage covers 28 T cell receptor beta chains from one sample sequenced in a study of T-cell reconstitution after alpha-beta-depleted transplantation in children. For TCRbeta, the library was prepared with unique molecular identifiers. TCRdb re-called the PCR reads with MiXCR, one entry per CDR3 protein. The repertoire holds hundreds of thousands of distinct CDR3 sequences, with over 20% as singletons. This specimen consisted of PBMCs, obtained before TCRalphabeta/CD19-depleted stem cell transplant. These receptors all stem from a girl aged 2 to 9 with Fanconi anemia, due to receive a stem cell transplant.

Comment on this clonotype: The conserved final phenylalanine or tryptophan is absent from the CDR3, which likely points to a read error. This chain joins TRBV20-1 and TRBJ2-2; 9 positions agree with TRBD2. The CDR3 has 17 amino acids. Germline CDR1 and CDR2: DFQATT and SNEGSKA (reference sequence). CDR3 amino acids: CCARSERGDLNTGELFY. The CDR3 DNA sequence: TGCTGTGCTAGAAGCGAGCGGGGGGACCTAAACACCGGGGAGCTGTTTTAT.

This clonotype has a count of ten or more. The rearrangement links TRBV28 to TRBJ2-1, with TRBD2 identical over 10 bases. With 5 bases clipped from V and 4 bases from J, the junction kept 2 bases outside the gene matches. The CDR3 totals 14 residues. The germline V gene encodes CDR1 MDHEN and CDR2 SYDVKM. The CDR3, as DNA: TGTGCCAGCAGTGAGACTAGCGGGTACAATGAGCAGTTCTTC. It encodes CASSETSGYNEQFF.

The chain carries TRBV20-1 and TRBJ2-7; D call uncertain. Per germline, CDR1 DFQATT and CDR2 SNEGSKA (reference sequence). Trimming cost V 5 bases and J 3 bases, with 14 bases left between them. The CDR3 runs 13 residues. CDR3 residues: CSALTGRNYEQYF. DNA for the CDR3: TGCAGTGCTTTAACCGGGCGCAACTACGAGCAGTACTTC.

This clonotype was counted at least ten times. The V and J genes are TRBV29-1 and TRBJ2-3; possibly TRBD1 or TRBD2 for D (5 bases each). The CDR3 spans 14 residues. Germline CDR1 SQVTM, CDR2 ANQGSEA. V dropped 4 bases and J dropped 1 base, with 12 bases sitting between them. CDR3 amino acids: CSVGWGYRTDTQYF. In nucleotides, the CDR3 is TGCAGCGTTGGATGGGGGTACCGCACAGATACGCAGTATTTT.

This clonotype was seen repeatedly, ten times or more. The V call is TRBV20-1, the J call TRBJ1-1; maybe TRBD1 (5 bases). The CDR3 spans 14 residues. V lost 0 bases to trimming and J lost 2 bases, with 10 bases between them. In germline, CDR1 is DFQATT, CDR2 SNEGSKA (reference sequence). CDR3 sequence (DNA): TGCAGTGCTAGAGATCTACAGGCTAACACTGAAGCTTTCTTT. This translates into CSARDLQANTEAFF.

This clonotype was picked up a small number of times. The V and J genes are TRBV12-3 or TRBV12-4 and TRBJ2-5; 7 bases map to TRBD1. The CDR3 totals 14 residues. V was clipped by 2 bases and J by 4 bases; unmatched bases: 4. The CDR3 sequence is CASSLTTGVETQYF. The DNA of the CDR3 is TGTGCCAGCAGTTTAACTACAGGGGTAGAGACCCAGTACTTC.

This chain uses TRBV15 with TRBJ1-5; D gene ambiguous. The CDR3 contains 14 residues. Germline loops: CDR1 LNHNV, CDR2 YYDKDF (reference sequence). Trimming took 1 base from V and 0 from J, leaving 4 bases between them. The CDR3 here is CATSRAGSNQPQHF. The CDR3 DNA reads TGTGCCACCAGCAGAGCAGGTAGCAATCAGCCCCAGCATTTT.

The chain couples TRBV29-1 to TRBJ2-2; no definite D call. This CDR3 has 14 residues. Trimming took off 5 bases at V and 3 bases at J, with 13 bases between the two ends. Germline CDR1 and CDR2: SQVTM and ANQGSEA. In nucleotides, the CDR3 is TGCAGCGTTCTGGAAAAGGGCGACACCGGGGAGCTGTTTTTT. This sequence encodes CSVLEKGDTGELFF.

The chain couples TRBV29-1 to TRBJ1-5; no clear D gene. This CDR3 region has 13 residues. The ends were cut back, 4 bases at V and 4 bases at J, with 11 bases in the middle. The germline V gene has CDR1 SQVTM and CDR2 ANQGSEA. For the CDR3, the DNA is TGCAGCGTTGTTGCTAGCCCTAATCAGCCCCAGCATTTT. Encoded protein: CSVVASPNQPQHF.

This clonotype has only a few counts. The chain combines TRBV7-3 with TRBJ1-1, with D possibly TRBD1 on 5 matching bases. CDR1 and CDR2 (germline): SGHTA, FQGTGA. This CDR3 spans 15 amino acids. V was clipped by 2 bases and J by 0 bases, with 10 bases between them. CDR3 sequence reads: CASSLFGGVNTEAFF. CDR3 coding DNA: TGTGCCAGCAGCTTATTTGGGGGGGTGAACACTGAAGCTTTCTTT.

This clonotype was counted at least ten times. The chain carries TRBV27 and TRBJ2-1; 10 nucleotides align to TRBD1. The V gene end was trimmed by 8 bases and the J gene end by 3 bases; junction bases not matched to a gene: 4. The CDR3 is 14 residues long. From germline, CDR1 is MNHEY and CDR2 SMNVEV (reference sequence). In nucleotides, the CDR3 is TGTGCCAGCGGATGGACAGGGGGCTACAATGAGCAGTTCTTC. Protein product: CASGWTGGYNEQFF.

The gene calls are TRBV6-7 and TRBJ1-2; maybe TRBD1 (5 bases). TRBV6-7 is marked as an open reading frame, function uncertain. CDR3 length: 16 residues. V was pared by 0 bases and J by 6 bases, with 17 bases between. CDR3: CASSYSRFREEDGYTF. The CDR3 DNA reads as TGTGCCAGCAGTTACTCCCGCTTCAGGGAGGAGGATGGCTACACCTTC.

V gene TRBV13 combines with J gene TRBJ2-7; 7 nucleotides align to TRBD1. Germline assignment: CDR1 PRHDT and CDR2 FYEKMQ (reference sequence). Trimming cost V 8 bases and J 5 bases; bases outside gene matches: 18. The CDR3 is 16 amino acids. Written as DNA, the CDR3 is TGTGCCAGCGGCTCCAGACAGGGCATTAATACCAACGAGCAGTACTTC. Encoded protein: CASGSRQGINTNEQYF.

The chain carries TRBV27 and TRBJ2-3, with 7 bases aligning to TRBD2. This CDR3 has 16 residues. The V segment lost 2 bases and the J segment 2 bases; nucleotides outside the gene matches: 7. Germline CDR1 and CDR2: MNHEY and SMNVEV (reference sequence). The CDR3 region is CASSLGAGVNTDTQYF. Here the CDR3 DNA reads TGTGCCAGCAGTTTAGGGGCGGGGGTAAACACAGATACGCAGTATTTT.

This chain joins TRBV29-1 and TRBJ2-1, with D perhaps matching TRBD1 (6 bases). CDR1 and CDR2 from the germline V gene are SQVTM and ANQGSEA. V was clipped by 6 bases and J by 3 bases, with 15 bases between them. CDR3 size: 14 residues. CDR3 loop: CSVGAGVHYNEQFF. CDR3 sequence (DNA): TGCAGCGTGGGAGCAGGGGTCCACTACAATGAGCAGTTCTTC.

This clonotype was recorded at least ten times. The chain has TRBV20-1 and TRBJ2-7, with no clear D. There are 12 residues in the CDR3. V lost 3 bases, J lost 2 bases, and 8 bases lay in between. Germline loops: CDR1 DFQATT, CDR2 SNEGSKA (reference sequence). The CDR3 nucleotides are TGCAGTGCTAGTGTGCAACCCTACGAGCAGTACTTC. Protein product: CSASVQPYEQYF.

On this clonotype itself: A junction end diverges from the germline sequence, so it may reflect a read error. The V call is TRBV7-3, the J call TRBJ2-3; 7 bases fit TRBD1. CDR1 and CDR2 from the germline V gene are SGHTA and FQGTGA. There are 14 residues in the CDR3. CDR3 sequence (DNA): TGCGAGACATCCAGGGGGAGCCGAGCAGATACGCAGTATTTT. This codes for CETSRGSRADTQYF.

This clonotype has a count of ten or more. The chain employs TRBV12-3 or TRBV12-4 and TRBJ2-2, with 9 nucleotides matching TRBD2. The CDR3 totals 15 residues. V shed 6 bases, J shed 2 bases, and the junction held 4 bases outside the gene matches. The CDR3 sequence is CASRRTSANTGELFF. The CDR3 bases are TGTGCCAGCAGAAGGACTAGCGCTAACACCGGGGAGCTGTTTTTT.

This clonotype came up many times. This chain uses TRBV9 with TRBJ2-3; 7 bases are a match to TRBD1. Germline CDR1 SGDLS, CDR2 YYNGEE. The CDR3 totals 17 residues. V lost 4 bases and J lost 0; bases outside the gene matches: 11. The CDR3 DNA follows: TGTGCCAGCAGCCGAACCTGGACAGGCCCTAGCACAGATACGCAGTATTTT. This gives the protein CASSRTWTGPSTDTQYF.

The chain combines TRBV29-1 with TRBJ1-5; no reliable D call. The CDR3 has 12 amino acids. V was pared by 6 bases and J by 4 bases, with 10 bases between. Looked up from germline, CDR1 is SQVTM and CDR2 is ANQGSEA. The CDR3 region is CSVLGPNQPQHF. CDR3 nucleotide sequence: TGCAGCGTACTCGGACCAAATCAGCCCCAGCATTTT.

The genes are TRBV7-2 and TRBJ2-4; D unclear. The CDR3 is 14 residues long. Germline CDR1 SGHTA, CDR2 FQGNSA. Between the trimmed V and J ends, which lost 4 bases and 0 bases, there was a span of 7 bases. The CDR3 protein is CASSYDTAKNIQYF. The CDR3 nucleotides read TGTGCCAGCAGCTATGACACAGCCAAAAACATTCAGTACTTC.

This clonotype was observed many times. The chain employs TRBV29-1 and TRBJ2-1, with D unclear. V dropped 4 bases and J dropped 2 bases, with 9 bases sitting between them. Germline loops: CDR1 SQVTM, CDR2 ANQGSEA. The CDR3 has 13 amino acids. The CDR3 bases are TGCAGCGTTGGCAGGATTACCTACAATGAGCAGTTCTTC. It codes for CSVGRITYNEQFF.

This clonotype turned up a few times. The V gene is TRBV20-1, the J gene TRBJ2-7; D is perhaps TRBD2 (5 bases). This CDR3 has 15 amino acids. Trimming took 2 bases from V and 4 from J, leaving 18 bases between them. Germline lookup yields CDR1 DFQATT and CDR2 SNEGSKA (reference sequence). The chain's CDR3 is CSARKGTGSLYEQYF. CDR3 in DNA: TGCAGTGCTAGAAAGGGAACTGGGAGTTTGTACGAGCAGTACTTC.

V gene TRBV5-1 combines with J gene TRBJ2-1, with 9 bases matching TRBD2. Looked up from germline, CDR1 is SGHRS and CDR2 is YFSETQ. V was pared by 0 bases and J by 0 bases, with 4 bases of the junction left unmatched. CDR3 length: 17 amino acids. The CDR3 nucleotides read TGCGCCAGCAGCTTGGGACTAGCGGAATTCTCCTACAATGAGCAGTTCTTC. This sequence encodes CASSLGLAEFSYNEQFF. The whole variable domain, remainder taken from reference TRBV5-1 and TRBJ2-1, is KAGVTQTPRYLIKTRGQQVTLSCSPISGHRSVSWYQQTPGQGLQFLFEYFSETQRNKGNFPGRFSGRQFSNSRSEMNVSTLELGDSALYLCASSLGLAEFSYNEQFFGPGTRLTVL.

This clonotype was detected only once. The chain employs TRBV21-1 and TRBJ2-7; the table assigns TRBD1, which was not confirmed against the DNA. TRBV21-1 is a pseudogene locus. This CDR3 region has 17 residues. CDR3 loop: CASSKGKGQVGSYEQYF. The CDR3, as DNA: TGTGCCAGCAGCAAAGGGAAAGGACAGGTTGGGTCCTACGAGCAGTACTTC.

This clonotype was found many times. This chain joins TRBV5-1 and TRBJ2-1; no firm D call. Germline V gene data show CDR1 as SGHRS and CDR2 as YFSETQ. V was cut by 5 bases and J by 2 bases, with 17 bases left in between. The length of the CDR3 is 16 residues. The CDR3 here is CASRLLDKRPYNEQFF. CDR3 DNA: TGCGCCAGCAGGTTGCTAGACAAAAGACCCTACAATGAGCAGTTCTTC.

This clonotype has just a few counts. V is TRBV28 and J is TRBJ2-2; 7 nucleotides align to TRBD1. From germline, CDR1 is MDHEN and CDR2 SYDVKM. Trimming cost V 7 bases and J 8 bases; bases outside gene matches: 4. The CDR3 has 12 residues. CDR3 sequence reads: CASTQGSGELFF. CDR3 bases: TGTGCCAGCACACAGGGGTCGGGGGAGCTGTTTTTT.

This clonotype has only a few counts. This chain connects TRBV18 to TRBJ2-4; unclear D gene. Between the trimmed V and J ends, which lost 1 base and 8 bases, there was a span of 15 bases. The CDR3 runs 15 residues. Germline CDR1 KGHSH, CDR2 LQKENI. This CDR3 is CASSPQGILDDIQYF. CDR3 nucleotide sequence: TGTGCCAGCTCACCACAGGGAATTTTAGACGACATTCAGTACTTC.